The present T cell receptor (beta chain) was sequenced within a study of CD8+ T cells in alopecia areata. Study-wide findings and caveats: The study found higher clonality in lesional than normal scalp, especially in alopecia totalis/universalis. Normal skin's resident alphabeta T cells are also sequenced in scalp samples.

The authors sorted CD4+ and CD8+ T cells from PBMCs. Regarding this clone: As yet, its antigen is unknown.

Extraction and reverse transcription of RNA yielded cDNA as the sequencing template. Method: immunoSEQ multiplex PCR; TCRdb's copy keeps in-frame clones and lacks some. This sample has around 98,000 clones, with 40% to 45% found just once. The TCR comes from a human donor with alopecia areata. Source material: CD4+ T cells sorted from blood.

The CDR3 DNA sequence: TGCAGCGTTACTAGCGGGAGATTCGGCACCGGGGAGCTGTTTTTT. Translated: CSVTSGRFGTGELFF. The gene calls are TRBV29-1 and TRBJ2-2; TRBD2 aligns across 11 bases. CDR3 size: 15 residues. The V gene end was trimmed by 5 bases and the J gene end by 4 bases; junction bases not matched to a gene: 6. Looked up from germline, CDR1 is SQVTM and CDR2 is ANQGSEA.